The 5 T cell receptor beta chains below all came from one sample that was sequenced in a study of T cell responses to AZD1222 COVID-19 vaccine. Generated by immunoSEQ multiplex PCR, the TCRdb table keeps only in-frame clones and is missing some. The sample records about 60,000 clones, about 89% being singletons. The sample consisted of peripheral blood, taken 28 days after the second dose of the MenACWY control vaccine. These TCRs come from an adult who received the MenACWY meningococcal vaccine as a control.

The genes are TRBV29-1 and TRBJ1-3; D gene unclear. V gave up 7 bases and J gave up 0 bases, with 7 bases separating them. CDR1 SQVTM and CDR2 ANQGSEA come from the germline V gene. CDR3 length: 12 residues. The CDR3, as DNA: TGCAGCGGACAATCCTCTGGAAACACCATATATTTT. Amino acid sequence: CSGQSSGNTIYF. Combining the CDR3 with reference TRBV29-1 and TRBJ1-3 gives the whole variable domain SAVISQKPSRDICQRGTSLTIQCQVDSQVTMMFWYRQQPGQSLTLIATANQGSEATYESGFVIDKFPISRPNLTFSTLTVSNMSPEDSSIYLCSGQSSGNTIYFGEGSWLTVV.

The V and J genes are TRBV15 and TRBJ1-5; D is perhaps TRBD1 (6 bases). Looked up from germline, CDR1 is LNHNV and CDR2 is YYDKDF (reference sequence). V lost 3 bases and J lost 2, with 11 bases in between. The CDR3 covers 15 residues. The CDR3 DNA sequence: TGTGCCACCAGCAGCACACAGGGTGGCAATCAGCCCCAGCATTTT. Its protein is CATSSTQGGNQPQHF.

This chain uses TRBV6-4 with TRBJ2-3; possibly TRBD1 for D (6 bases). The CDR3 length is 15 residues. Germline V gene sequence: CDR1 MRHNA, CDR2 SNTAGT. Trimming cost V 4 bases and J 2 bases, with 13 bases left between them. The CDR3 spells CASSVGASPTDTQYF. The CDR3 nucleotides are TGTGCCAGCAGTGTGGGGGCAAGTCCCACAGATACGCAGTATTTT.

The chain couples TRBV29-1 to TRBJ1-1, with D uncertain. V lost 8 bases to trimming and J lost 4 bases, with 20 bases between them. Germline V gene sequence: CDR1 SQVTM, CDR2 ANQGSEA. The CDR3 has 14 amino acids. The CDR3 region is CSFNPEGWGTEAFF. CDR3 DNA sequence: TGCAGCTTTAACCCGGAGGGATGGGGCACTGAAGCTTTCTTT.

This chain joins TRBV24-1 and TRBJ2-6; D perhaps matches TRBD2 (6 bases). Trimming took 0 bases from V and 3 from J, leaving 8 bases between them. The CDR3 has 16 residues. Germline-derived CDR1 and CDR2 are KGHDR and SFDVKD. CDR3 amino acids: CATSDLGGGGANVLTF. CDR3 nucleotide sequence: TGTGCCACCAGTGATTTGGGGGGAGGTGGGGCCAACGTCCTGACTTTC.